These 9 T cell receptor beta chains were all obtained from the same sample, sequenced in a study of CD8 T cells in ankylosing spondylitis. From the 5' RACE reads, TCRdb called clonotypes with MiXCR, one entry per CDR3 protein. The data show 250,000 or so distinct CDR3 sequences, about 20% seen once. Sequences were obtained from blood, either unsorted or a sorted T cell fraction (not recorded which). Receptors originate from a male donor with ankylosing spondylitis or in good health (not recorded which).

The chain is built from TRBV10-3 and TRBJ2-1, with 7 bases matching TRBD2. J lost 1 base, V lost 11 bases, and 20 bases had no gene match. The length of the CDR3 is 18 residues. CDR1 is ENHRY, CDR2 SYGVKD, per germline. This chain's CDR3 is CAWPTRLAAVESYNEQFF. CDR3 nucleotides: TGTGCCTGGCCTACCCGGCTAGCGGCAGTTGAATCCTACAATGAGCAGTTCTTC.

This clonotype was detected only a few times. This chain links TRBV6-2 or TRBV6-3 with TRBJ1-5; D uncertain. The CDR3 is made up of 14 amino acids. CDR1 is MNHEY and CDR2 is SVGEGT in the germline V gene. Between the trimmed V and J ends, which lost 6 bases and 3 bases, there was a span of 12 bases. CDR3 sequence reads: CASSPGRINQPQHF. The DNA for the CDR3 is TGTGCCAGCAGCCCCGGACGGATCAATCAGCCCCAGCATTTT.

This clonotype came up a few times. The genes are TRBV4-1 and TRBJ2-7; tentatively, D is TRBD2 (6 bases). Germline V gives CDR1 MGHRA, CDR2 YSYEKL. This CDR3 has 16 amino acids. V lost 5 bases and J 3 bases, leaving 20 bases between the germline ends. The CDR3 coding sequence is TGCGCCAGCAGCTCAGGCGGCGTTGGAGGGGTCTACGAGCAGTACTTC. Amino acid sequence: CASSSGGVGGVYEQYF.

This clonotype was detected only a few times. The chain carries TRBV10-3 and TRBJ2-7; 8 nucleotides align to TRBD2. The CDR3 spans 15 residues. V shed 4 bases and J 10 bases; nucleotides not matched to a gene: 15. Per the germline V gene, CDR1 is ENHRY and CDR2 is SYGVKD. The chain's CDR3 is CAISGPTGGAGGQYF. CDR3 nucleotide sequence: TGTGCCATCAGTGGACCCACTGGTGGCGCGGGGGGTCAGTACTTC.

Ten or more counts support this clonotype. The rearrangement uses TRBV12-3 or TRBV12-4 and TRBJ2-1; 14 bases are a match to TRBD2. This CDR3 has 17 residues. The trim removed 6 bases at V and 5 bases at J, leaving 9 bases unmatched. The CDR3 loop is CASSRLAGGPNDNEQFF. CDR3 nucleotides: TGTGCCAGCAGCAGACTAGCGGGAGGGCCGAACGACAATGAGCAGTTCTTC.

This sequence joins TRBV4-1 and TRBJ2-5, with D tentatively TRBD2 (5 bases). This CDR3 is 14 amino acids long. V lost 0 bases and J 5 bases, leaving 10 bases between the germline ends. From germline, CDR1 is MGHRA and CDR2 YSYEKL. CDR3 in amino acids: CASSQESRRETQYF. In DNA, the CDR3 is TGCGCCAGCAGCCAAGAGTCCAGGAGGGAGACCCAGTACTTC.

The genes are TRBV10-3 and TRBJ2-1; 9 positions match TRBD2. The CDR3 has 16 residues. V was pared by 0 bases and J by 10 bases, with 10 bases of the junction left unmatched. CDR1 ENHRY and CDR2 SYGVKD come from the germline V gene. The CDR3, as DNA: TGTGCCATCAGTGAGTCGGAAATAGCGGGAGTGGGCGAGCAGTTCTTC. As protein: CAISESEIAGVGEQFF.

The chain is built from TRBV4-1 and TRBJ2-7; D possibly corresponds to TRBD2 (6 bases). Trimming removed 1 base from V and 6 bases from J, with 16 bases in between. The length of the CDR3 is 15 residues. Germline lookup yields CDR1 MGHRA and CDR2 YSYEKL. The CDR3 coding sequence is TGCGCCAGCAGCCAAGTGCCCGGGAGTGGGCTCGAGCAGTACTTC. Its translation is CASSQVPGSGLEQYF.

The gene calls are TRBV5-1 and TRBJ2-1; D may match TRBD1 or TRBD2 (5 bases each). CDR1 and CDR2 (germline): SGHRS, YFSETQ. V shed 4 bases and J shed 4 bases, with 18 bases lying between them. The CDR3 is 16 residues long. Here the CDR3 reads CASSPGILGTYNEQFF. The CDR3 nucleotides are TGCGCCAGCAGCCCGGGGATACTAGGGACGTACAATGAGCAGTTCTTC.